A selection of T cell receptor beta chains follows, all from one sample in a study of molecular identifiers for immune sequencing clone quantification. TCRdb fed the PCR reads into MiXCR, producing one record per CDR3 protein. Of 250,000 to 400,000 distinct CDR3 sequences in the sample, roughly a fifth were seen once. Material for sequencing was naive CD8+ T cells from blood, with Jurkat cell RNA spiked in. Receptor source: a human donor in good health. Some libraries in this study had Jurkat cell RNA spiked in. CDR3s include the opening cysteine and the closing phenylalanine or tryptophan. The order of the fields is CDR3 protein, J gene, V gene.

cdr3_aa: CSVEDFPALGYTF; j_call: TRBJ1-2; v_call: TRBV29-1
cdr3_aa: CASSLVGQAGEKLFF; j_call: TRBJ1-4; v_call: TRBV7-9
cdr3_aa: CATSQPNWSGPYNEQFF; j_call: TRBJ2-1; v_call: TRBV24-1
cdr3_aa: CASSATSGGAGEQYF; j_call: TRBJ2-7; v_call: TRBV19
cdr3_aa: CASSKAGPTHSYNSPLHF; j_call: TRBJ1-6; v_call: TRBV21-1
cdr3_aa: CASSLVALDTQYF; j_call: TRBJ2-3; v_call: TRBV7-9
cdr3_aa: CATSDFAADTQYF; j_call: TRBJ2-3; v_call: TRBV24-1
cdr3_aa: CASSLGPLGADTQYF; j_call: TRBJ2-3; v_call: TRBV7-7
cdr3_aa: CASSQDVFSGANVLTF; j_call: TRBJ2-6; v_call: TRBV3-1
cdr3_aa: CSANNEQFF; j_call: TRBJ2-1; v_call: TRBV20-1
cdr3_aa: CASSTTAGDTEAFF; j_call: TRBJ1-1; v_call: TRBV19
cdr3_aa: CASSPVVSYNEQFF; j_call: TRBJ2-1; v_call: TRBV2
cdr3_aa: CASSSYIFTDTQYF; j_call: TRBJ2-3; v_call: TRBV19
cdr3_aa: CASSSLDRGDTDTQYF; j_call: TRBJ2-3; v_call: TRBV7-9
cdr3_aa: CASSSGDRADTDTQYF; j_call: TRBJ2-3; v_call: TRBV5-1
cdr3_aa: CASSPSRGAGETQYF; j_call: TRBJ2-5; v_call: TRBV27
cdr3_aa: CASSQDLLGLSYEQYF; j_call: TRBJ2-7; v_call: TRBV4-2
cdr3_aa: CASSLSRDREAFF; j_call: TRBJ1-1; v_call: TRBV7-9
cdr3_aa: CASSFLAPRSTDTQYF; j_call: TRBJ2-3; v_call: TRBV27
cdr3_aa: CASSLGTSGINEQYF; j_call: TRBJ2-7; v_call: TRBV9
cdr3_aa: CASSYSSLAIPPDTQYF; j_call: TRBJ2-3; v_call: TRBV6-5
cdr3_aa: CASTSWEGLSSGANVLTF; j_call: TRBJ2-6; v_call: TRBV19
cdr3_aa: CASSPEPAGDYEQYF; j_call: TRBJ2-7; v_call: TRBV5-6
cdr3_aa: CASSSLGGKETQYF; j_call: TRBJ2-5; v_call: TRBV7-9
cdr3_aa: CASSPGGHEQYF; j_call: TRBJ2-7; v_call: TRBV11-1
cdr3_aa: CATSDSQGFPNTGELFF; j_call: TRBJ2-2; v_call: TRBV24-1
cdr3_aa: CASSIDLIGQGYEQYF; j_call: TRBJ2-7; v_call: TRBV19
cdr3_aa: CASSEREEPSTDTQYF; j_call: TRBJ2-3; v_call: TRBV2
cdr3_aa: CASSQDLVGGQPQHF; j_call: TRBJ1-5; v_call: TRBV4-1
cdr3_aa: CASSNRGVEDTQYF; j_call: TRBJ2-3; v_call: TRBV13
cdr3_aa: CASSQERGSYYEQYF; j_call: TRBJ2-7; v_call: TRBV14
cdr3_aa: CASSEILGAEAFF; j_call: TRBJ1-1; v_call: TRBV6-2/TRBV6-3
cdr3_aa: CASSPLAGTDAQYF; j_call: TRBJ2-3; v_call: TRBV12-3/TRBV12-4
cdr3_aa: CASSQERPGSYEQYF; j_call: TRBJ2-7; v_call: TRBV4-3
cdr3_aa: CASTPPQGMLTEAFF; j_call: TRBJ1-1; v_call: TRBV19
cdr3_aa: CASSLAGAGNTIYF; j_call: TRBJ1-3; v_call: TRBV11-2
cdr3_aa: CASSQGTGKYNEQFF; j_call: TRBJ2-1; v_call: TRBV3-1
cdr3_aa: CASSLGPSNEQFF; j_call: TRBJ2-1; v_call: TRBV12-3/TRBV12-4
cdr3_aa: CSVEGQSGTQYF; j_call: TRBJ2-3; v_call: TRBV29-1
cdr3_aa: CASSVPGSTYEQYF; j_call: TRBJ2-7; v_call: TRBV4-1
cdr3_aa: CASSLGDWGFGEKLFF; j_call: TRBJ1-4; v_call: TRBV7-9
cdr3_aa: CASSLGAGQSYGYTF; j_call: TRBJ1-2; v_call: TRBV7-6